Shown below are 18 T cell receptor beta chains from a single sample sequenced in a study of cytomegalovirus exposure and HLA in healthy donors. Amplification used 60 Vbeta primers and 13 Jbeta primers. Data came from immunoSEQ multiplex PCR; TCRdb stores just in-frame clones and leaves some out. This table holds 170,000 or so clones, more than 60% found once. Sequenced material: PBMCs. These receptors were collected from a woman aged 30 to 39 in good health and CMV-seropositive.

This chain uses TRBV7-3 with TRBJ2-3, with 8 bases aligning to TRBD1. The CDR3 covers 15 residues. The V segment lost 4 bases and the J segment 2 bases; nucleotides outside the gene matches: 5. Germline V lookup: CDR1 SGHTA, CDR2 FQGTGA. CDR3 amino acids: CASSYGQGYTDTQYF. Here the CDR3 DNA reads TGTGCCAGCAGCTACGGACAGGGCTACACAGATACGCAGTATTTT.

The rearrangement links TRBV22-1 to TRBJ1-1. TRBV22-1 is a documented pseudogene. This CDR3 spans 12 amino acids. The CDR3: CPGREMNTEAFF. In DNA form, the CDR3 reads TGTCCCGGTAGAGAAATGAACACTGAAGCTTTCTTT.

The chain carries TRBV7-8 and TRBJ2-1; no firm D call. The CDR3 has 14 residues. Per germline, CDR1 SGHVS and CDR2 FQNEAQ. The V end was cut by 6 bases, the J end by 6 bases, with 15 bases between. The chain's CDR3 is CASSAPGSPNEQFF. DNA of the CDR3: TGTGCCAGCAGTGCCCCGGGTAGCCCCAATGAGCAGTTCTTC.

The chain couples TRBV5-1 to TRBJ2-5, with TRBD1 identical over 7 bases. This CDR3 has 14 amino acids. CDR1 and CDR2 (germline): SGHRS, YFSETQ. With V trimmed by 3 bases and J by 3 bases, 5 bases remained unmatched. Here the CDR3 reads CASSSQTGEETQYF. The CDR3 coding sequence is TGCGCCAGCAGCTCCCAAACAGGGGAAGAGACCCAGTACTTC.

J is TRBJ2-7 and V is TRBV4-1; a possible D gene is TRBD2 (5 bases). The germline V gene encodes CDR1 MGHRA and CDR2 YSYEKL. The CDR3 runs 14 residues. V lost 4 bases, J lost 2 bases, and 12 bases lay in between. The CDR3 coding sequence is TGCGCCAGCAGCCCGGAGGACCGGGCCTACGAGCAGTACTTC. Its protein product is CASSPEDRAYEQYF.

This clone has just a few counts. The genes are TRBV19 and TRBJ2-1; TRBD2 agrees at 8 bases. With V trimmed by 7 bases and J by 3 bases, 17 bases remained unmatched. The CDR3 sequence is 18 residues long. Germline values: CDR1 LNHDA, CDR2 SQIVND (reference sequence). CDR3 in amino acids: CASKVSGGPVAIYNEQFF. CDR3 coding DNA: TGTGCCAGTAAGGTGTCGGGAGGGCCAGTTGCTATCTACAATGAGCAGTTCTTC. The variable domain in full, completed from reference TRBV19 and TRBJ2-1, reads DGGITQSPKYLFRKEGQNVTLSCEQNLNHDAMYWYRQDPGQGLRLIYYSQIVNDFQKGDIAEGYSVSREKKESFPLTVTSAQKNPTAFYLCASKVSGGPVAIYNEQFFGPGTRLTVL.

The chain is built from TRBV28 and TRBJ1-5; D unclear. Germline V lookup: CDR1 MDHEN, CDR2 SYDVKM. V lost 2 bases to trimming and J lost 9 bases, with 14 bases between them. The CDR3 consists of 14 residues. The CDR3 bases are TGTGCCAGCAGTTTAGCTGGGGAGGTGTGGCCCCAGCATTTT. Translating gives CASSLAGEVWPQHF. Together with reference TRBV28 and TRBJ1-5, the CDR3 gives the full variable domain: DVKVTQSSRYLVKRTGEKVFLECVQDMDHENMFWYRQDPGLGLRLIYFSYDVKMKEKGDIPEGYSVSREKKERFSLILESASTNQTSMYLCASSLAGEVWPQHFGDGTRLSIL.

The V gene is TRBV27, the J gene TRBJ2-5, with D hard to call. Deletions cut 3 bases from V and 6 bases from J, with 17 bases between. Germline values: CDR1 MNHEY, CDR2 SMNVEV (reference sequence). The CDR3 sequence is 15 residues long. The CDR3 is CASSFRWAPGKTQYF. CDR3 bases: TGTGCCAGCAGTTTTCGATGGGCACCAGGAAAGACCCAGTACTTC.

The chain recombines TRBV18 with TRBJ2-5; a possible D gene is TRBD1 (5 bases). V was trimmed by 3 bases and J by 1 base, leaving 15 bases between them. This CDR3 comprises 16 residues. The germline V gene has CDR1 KGHSH and CDR2 LQKENI. The CDR3 sequence is CASSPSPTDSQETQYF. The CDR3 DNA is TGTGCCAGCTCACCCTCTCCGACAGACTCCCAAGAGACCCAGTACTTC.

The gene calls are TRBV19 and TRBJ2-1; 8 bases are shared with TRBD2. The trim removed 6 bases at V and 0 bases at J, leaving 1 base unmatched. The CDR3 is made up of 14 amino acids. Germline V gene sequence: CDR1 LNHDA, CDR2 SQIVND (reference sequence). CDR3 nucleotides: TGTGCCAGTAGCAGCGGGAGCTCCTACAATGAGCAGTTCTTC. Residues: CASSSGSSYNEQFF.

The J gene is TRBJ2-7, the V gene TRBV7-7, with 7 bases identical to TRBD2. V lost 5 bases to trimming and J lost 8 bases; unmatched junction nucleotides: 12. The germline V gene has CDR1 SSHAT and CDR2 FNYEAQ (reference sequence). There are 14 residues in the CDR3. The CDR3 coding sequence is TGTGCCAGCAGCCCGGACTGGGCGGGGGAAAAGCAGTACTTC. Residues: CASSPDWAGEKQYF.

The rearrangement links TRBV5-1 to TRBJ2-1; possible D gene TRBD2, 6 bases. Between the trimmed V and J ends, which lost 0 bases and 2 bases, there was a span of 21 bases. The V gene's germline CDR1 is SGHRS and CDR2 YFSETQ. The CDR3 loop spans 19 amino acids. The CDR3 reads CASSLDPPYLREPYNEQFF. CDR3 in DNA: TGCGCCAGCAGCTTGGATCCCCCTTACTTGCGGGAACCCTACAATGAGCAGTTCTTC.

The V and J genes are TRBV29-1 and TRBJ2-2; 7 bases map to TRBD2. J lost 0 bases, V lost 7 bases, and 5 bases had no gene match. Germline CDR1 SQVTM, CDR2 ANQGSEA. The CDR3 has 14 residues. CDR3 sequence: CSAGGGANTGELFF. CDR3 coding DNA: TGCAGCGCCGGGGGAGGGGCGAACACCGGGGAGCTGTTTTTT.

The V gene is TRBV6-5, the J gene TRBJ1-1; D is uncertain. Germline assignment: CDR1 MNHEY and CDR2 SVGAGI. V was shortened by 0 bases and J by 4 bases, with 6 bases between the two germline ends. There are 13 residues in the CDR3. Written as DNA, the CDR3 is TGTGCCAGCAGTTACTCGACTGGCACTGAAGCTTTCTTT. Translation: CASSYSTGTEAFF.

The V gene is TRBV7-7, the J gene TRBJ1-3; tentative D call: TRBD1 (5 bases). The CDR3 is 13 amino acids. Germline V gene lookup returns CDR1 SSHAT and CDR2 FNYEAQ (reference sequence). The ends were cut back, 5 bases at V and 3 bases at J, with 8 bases in the middle. CDR3 in DNA: TGTGCCAGCAGCCCAGGGTATGGAAACACCATATATTTT. Its protein is CASSPGYGNTIYF.

This chain joins TRBV28 and TRBJ1-1, with 9 nucleotides matching TRBD1. The CDR3 runs to 14 residues. Germline CDR1 is MDHEN and CDR2 is SYDVKM. Trimming cost V 7 bases and J 3 bases; bases outside gene matches: 6. DNA of the CDR3: TGTGCCAGCATCCGAGGGACAGGGTACACTGAAGCTTTCTTT. Translation gives CASIRGTGYTEAFF. Together with reference TRBV28 and TRBJ1-1, the CDR3 gives the full variable domain: DVKVTQSSRYLVKRTGEKVFLECVQDMDHENMFWYRQDPGLGLRLIYFSYDVKMKEKGDIPEGYSVSREKKERFSLILESASTNQTSMYLCASIRGTGYTEAFFGQGTRLTVV.

The genes are TRBV27 and TRBJ2-7; D remains ambiguous. V gave up 3 bases and J gave up 3 bases, with 12 bases separating them. This CDR3 is built from 14 residues. In germline, CDR1 is MNHEY, CDR2 SMNVEV (reference sequence). As DNA, the CDR3 is TGTGCCAGCAGTTTCGGTGCGGTGCTCTACGAGCAGTACTTC. This sequence encodes CASSFGAVLYEQYF.

This clone was seen just once. The rearrangement uses TRBV9 and TRBJ2-2; D perhaps matches TRBD2 (7 bases). The CDR3 extends over 18 amino acids. Germline V CDR1 and CDR2: SGDLS, YYNGEE. V was pared by 0 bases and J by 2 bases, with 17 bases between. This CDR3 reads CASSVAGGGKVNTGELFF. In nucleotides, the CDR3 is TGTGCCAGCAGCGTAGCGGGGGGCGGGAAGGTTAACACCGGGGAGCTGTTTTTT.